This T cell receptor beta chain is from a study of beta chain features in type 1 diabetes. The study, taken as a whole, reports: For type 1 diabetes patients, VDJ junctions showed fewer insertions and more deletions. Within the patient group, naive, central memory and Treg TCRB repertoires appeared more similar to each other than within healthy donors. Shorter TCRB CDR3s, moderately but significantly so, marked every one of the four CD4+ subsets in Type 1 diabetes patients.

V dropped 8 bases and J dropped 7; count of bases not matched to a gene: 18. The CDR3 is 17 amino acids. Germline CDR1 and CDR2: ENHRY and SYGVKD. Reverse transcribing all isolated RNA meant expressed TCRB transcripts were sequenced. Method: immunoSEQ multiplex PCR; TCRdb's copy keeps in-frame clones and lacks some. Among more than 150,000 clones listed, roughly an eighth were seen once. With regard to this clone: What it recognizes is unknown.

Sequencing was performed on central memory CD4+ T cells from blood. The TCR sequence derives from a woman between 18 and 29 years old in good health. The chain joins TRBV10-3 to TRBJ2-3, with 10 positions matching TRBD2. CDR3 protein: CAISQGVGLARSHTQYF. In nucleotides, the CDR3 is TGTGCCATCTCCCAGGGCGTGGGACTAGCGAGGAGTCATACGCAGTATTTT.